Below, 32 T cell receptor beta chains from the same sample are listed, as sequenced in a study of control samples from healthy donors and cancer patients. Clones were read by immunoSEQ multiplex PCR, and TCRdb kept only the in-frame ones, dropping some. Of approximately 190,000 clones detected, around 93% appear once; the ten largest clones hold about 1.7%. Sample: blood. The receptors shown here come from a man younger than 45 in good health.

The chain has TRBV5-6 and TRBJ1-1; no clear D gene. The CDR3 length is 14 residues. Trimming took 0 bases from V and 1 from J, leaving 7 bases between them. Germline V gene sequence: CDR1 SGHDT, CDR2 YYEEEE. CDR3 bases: TGTGCCAGCAGCTTGGGTTTGCAGAACACTGAAGCTTTCTTT. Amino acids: CASSLGLQNTEAFF.

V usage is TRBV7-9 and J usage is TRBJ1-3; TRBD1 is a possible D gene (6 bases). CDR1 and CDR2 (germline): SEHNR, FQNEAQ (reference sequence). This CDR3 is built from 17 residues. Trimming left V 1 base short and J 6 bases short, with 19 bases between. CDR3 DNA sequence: TGTGCCAGCAGCTTAGTCTTAGGGGGAAGTTTGGAAAACACCATATATTTT. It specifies CASSLVLGGSLENTIYF.

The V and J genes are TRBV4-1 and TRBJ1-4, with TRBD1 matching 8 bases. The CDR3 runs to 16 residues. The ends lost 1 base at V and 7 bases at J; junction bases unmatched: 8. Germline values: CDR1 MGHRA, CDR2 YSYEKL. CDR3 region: CASSQAGGAGFEKLFF. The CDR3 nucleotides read TGCGCCAGCAGCCAAGCAGGGGGCGCCGGTTTTGAAAAACTGTTTTTT.

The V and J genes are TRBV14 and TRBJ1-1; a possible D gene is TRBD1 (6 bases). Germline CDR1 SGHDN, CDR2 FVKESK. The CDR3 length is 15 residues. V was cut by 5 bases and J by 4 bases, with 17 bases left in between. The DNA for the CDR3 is TGTGCCAGCAGCAAACTAGACAGGTCGGCCACTGAAGCTTTCTTT. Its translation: CASSKLDRSATEAFF.

The CDR3 bases are TGCGCCAGCAGTGAGTCGAGGGAGCCCCGGTCGAACACTGAAGCTTTCTTT. Its protein product is CASSESREPRSNTEAFF. The chain links TRBV10-1 to TRBJ1-1; D ambiguous. Looked up from germline, CDR1 is WNHNN and CDR2 is SYGVQD (reference sequence). V lost 0 bases to trimming and J lost 1 base, with 15 bases between them. This CDR3 is 17 amino acids long.

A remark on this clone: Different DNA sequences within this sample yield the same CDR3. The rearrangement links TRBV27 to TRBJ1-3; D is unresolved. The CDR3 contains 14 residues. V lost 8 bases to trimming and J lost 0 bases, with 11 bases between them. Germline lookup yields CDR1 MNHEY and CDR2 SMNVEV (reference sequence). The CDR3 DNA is TGTGCCAGCTCTTCGGTAGTCTCTGGAAACACCATATATTTT. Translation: CASSSVVSGNTIYF.

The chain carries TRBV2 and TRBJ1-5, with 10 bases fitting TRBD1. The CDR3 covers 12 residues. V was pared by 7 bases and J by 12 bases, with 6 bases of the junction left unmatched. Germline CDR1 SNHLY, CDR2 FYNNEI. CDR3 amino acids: CASKLGQGGQHF. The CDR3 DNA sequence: TGTGCCAGCAAGCTCGGACAGGGGGGCCAGCATTTT.

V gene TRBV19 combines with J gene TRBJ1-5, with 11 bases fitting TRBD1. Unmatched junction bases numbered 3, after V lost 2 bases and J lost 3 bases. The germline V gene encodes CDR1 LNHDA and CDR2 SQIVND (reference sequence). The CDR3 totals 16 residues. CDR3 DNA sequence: TGTGCCAGTAGTATATGGACAGGGGGCGCCAATCAGCCCCAGCATTTT. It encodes CASSIWTGGANQPQHF.

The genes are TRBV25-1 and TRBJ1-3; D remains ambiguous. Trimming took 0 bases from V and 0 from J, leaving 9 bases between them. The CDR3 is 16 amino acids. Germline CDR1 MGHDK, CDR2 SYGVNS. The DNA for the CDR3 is TGTGCCAGCAGTGAATATGTCGCCCCCTCTGGAAACACCATATATTTT. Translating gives CASSEYVAPSGNTIYF.

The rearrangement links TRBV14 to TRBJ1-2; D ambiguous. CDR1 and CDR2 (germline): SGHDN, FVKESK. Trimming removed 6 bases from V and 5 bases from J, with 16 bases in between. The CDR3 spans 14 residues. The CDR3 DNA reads TGTGCCAGCAGTCAAACACGGATGGGATATGGCTACACCTTC. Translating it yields CASSQTRMGYGYTF.

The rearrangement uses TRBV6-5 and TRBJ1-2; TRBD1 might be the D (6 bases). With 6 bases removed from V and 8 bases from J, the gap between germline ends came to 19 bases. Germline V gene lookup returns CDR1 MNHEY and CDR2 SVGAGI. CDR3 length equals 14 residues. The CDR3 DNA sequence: TGTGCCAGCAGCCCACAGGGCCACTGGGGCGGCTACACCTTC. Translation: CASSPQGHWGGYTF.

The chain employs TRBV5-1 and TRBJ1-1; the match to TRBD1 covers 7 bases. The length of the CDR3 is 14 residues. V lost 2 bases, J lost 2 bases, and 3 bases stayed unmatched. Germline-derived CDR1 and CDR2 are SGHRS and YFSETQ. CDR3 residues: CASSLTGDNTEAFF. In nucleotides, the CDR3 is TGCGCCAGCAGCTTAACAGGGGACAACACTGAAGCTTTCTTT.

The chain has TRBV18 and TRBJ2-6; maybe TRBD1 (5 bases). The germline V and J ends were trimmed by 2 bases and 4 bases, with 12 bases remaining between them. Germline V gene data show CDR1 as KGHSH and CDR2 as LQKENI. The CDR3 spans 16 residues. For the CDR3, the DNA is TGTGCCAGCTCACCATCTTCAGGGTACGGGGCCAACGTCCTGACTTTC. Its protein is CASSPSSGYGANVLTF. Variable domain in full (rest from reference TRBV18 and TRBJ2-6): NAGVMQNPRHLVRRRGQEARLRCSPMKGHSHVYWYRQLPEEGLKFMVYLQKENIIDESGMPKERFSAEFPKEGPSILRIQQVVRGDSAAYFCASSPSSGYGANVLTFGAGSRLTVL.

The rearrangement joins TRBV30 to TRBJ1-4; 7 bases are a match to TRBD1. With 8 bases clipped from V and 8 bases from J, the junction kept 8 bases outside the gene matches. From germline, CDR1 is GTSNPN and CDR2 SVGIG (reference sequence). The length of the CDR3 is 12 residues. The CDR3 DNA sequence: TGTGCCGGGACAGACGGGAAGGAAAAACTGTTTTTT. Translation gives CAGTDGKEKLFF.

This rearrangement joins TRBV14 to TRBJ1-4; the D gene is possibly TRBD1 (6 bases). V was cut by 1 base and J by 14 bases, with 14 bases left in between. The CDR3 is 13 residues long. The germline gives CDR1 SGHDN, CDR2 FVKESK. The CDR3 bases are TGTGCCAGCAGCCAAGGCCCGCGGACAGTGCTGTTTTTT. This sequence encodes CASSQGPRTVLFF.

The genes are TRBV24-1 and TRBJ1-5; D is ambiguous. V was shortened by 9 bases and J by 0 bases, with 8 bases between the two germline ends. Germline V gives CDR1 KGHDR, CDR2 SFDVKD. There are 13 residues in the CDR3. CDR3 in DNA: TGTGCCACCGGGGATTCTAGCAATCAGCCCCAGCATTTT. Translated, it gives CATGDSSNQPQHF.

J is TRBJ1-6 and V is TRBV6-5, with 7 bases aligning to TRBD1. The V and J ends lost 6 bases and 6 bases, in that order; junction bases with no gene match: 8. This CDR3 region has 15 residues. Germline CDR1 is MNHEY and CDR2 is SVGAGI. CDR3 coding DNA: TGTGCCAGCAGACCGGACAGGCCTACTAATTCACCCCTCCACTTT. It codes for CASRPDRPTNSPLHF.

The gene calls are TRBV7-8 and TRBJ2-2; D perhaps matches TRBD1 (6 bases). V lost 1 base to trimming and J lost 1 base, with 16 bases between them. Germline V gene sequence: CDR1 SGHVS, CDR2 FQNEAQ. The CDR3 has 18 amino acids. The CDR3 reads CASSLDRYRDKNTGELFF. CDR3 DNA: TGTGCCAGCAGCTTAGACCGGTACCGGGACAAGAACACCGGGGAGCTGTTTTTT.

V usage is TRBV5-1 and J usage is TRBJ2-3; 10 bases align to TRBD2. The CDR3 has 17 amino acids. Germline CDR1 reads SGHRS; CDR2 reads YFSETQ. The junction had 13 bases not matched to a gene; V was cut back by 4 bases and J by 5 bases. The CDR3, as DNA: TGCGCCAGCAGCCTCCCCGGGCAGCGGGGGGGCAAAGATACGCAGTATTTT. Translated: CASSLPGQRGGKDTQYF.

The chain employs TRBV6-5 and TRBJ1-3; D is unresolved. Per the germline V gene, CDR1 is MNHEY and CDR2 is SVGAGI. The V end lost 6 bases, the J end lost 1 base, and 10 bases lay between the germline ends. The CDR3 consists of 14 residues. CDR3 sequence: CASRRMGSGNTIYF. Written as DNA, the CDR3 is TGTGCCAGCAGGCGGATGGGTTCTGGAAACACCATATATTTT.

This CDR3 is CASSSGDSGRTDTQYF. The CDR3 nucleotides are TGCGCCAGCAGCAGCGGAGACTCCGGGCGGACAGATACGCAGTATTTT. The gene calls are TRBV5-1 and TRBJ2-3; a weak D match, TRBD2 (5 bases). The CDR3 extends over 16 amino acids. Between the trimmed V and J ends, which lost 4 bases and 3 bases, there was a span of 18 bases. Per the germline V gene, CDR1 is SGHRS and CDR2 is YFSETQ.

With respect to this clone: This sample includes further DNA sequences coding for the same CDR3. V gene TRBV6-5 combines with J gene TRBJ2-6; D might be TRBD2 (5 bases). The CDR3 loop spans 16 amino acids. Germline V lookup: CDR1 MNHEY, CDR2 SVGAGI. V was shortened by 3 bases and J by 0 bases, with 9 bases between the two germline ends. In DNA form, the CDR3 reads TGTGCCAGCAGTTATTCTCGGGACTCTGGGGCCAACGTCCTGACTTTC. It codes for CASSYSRDSGANVLTF.

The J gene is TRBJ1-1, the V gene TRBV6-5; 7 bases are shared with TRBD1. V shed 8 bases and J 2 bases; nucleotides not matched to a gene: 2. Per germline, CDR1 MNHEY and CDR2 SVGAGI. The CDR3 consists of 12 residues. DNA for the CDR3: TGTGCCAGCTACAGGGGTAACACTGAAGCTTTCTTT. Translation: CASYRGNTEAFF.

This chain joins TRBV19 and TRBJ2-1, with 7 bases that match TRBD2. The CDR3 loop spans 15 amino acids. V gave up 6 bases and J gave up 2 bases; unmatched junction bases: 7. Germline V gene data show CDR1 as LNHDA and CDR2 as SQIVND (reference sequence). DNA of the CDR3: TGTGCCAGTAGCCTGCAACGGGGGGCCTACAATGAGCAGTTCTTC. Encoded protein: CASSLQRGAYNEQFF.

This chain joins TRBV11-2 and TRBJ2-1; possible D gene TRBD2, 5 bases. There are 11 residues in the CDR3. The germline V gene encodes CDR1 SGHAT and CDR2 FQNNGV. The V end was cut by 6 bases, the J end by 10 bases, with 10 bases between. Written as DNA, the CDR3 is TGTGCCAGCAGTCCAGCGGAAGAGCAGTTCTTC. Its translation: CASSPAEEQFF.

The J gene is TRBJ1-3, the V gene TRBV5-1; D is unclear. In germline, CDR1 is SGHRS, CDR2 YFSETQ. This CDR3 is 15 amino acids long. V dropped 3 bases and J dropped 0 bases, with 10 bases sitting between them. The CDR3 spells CASSSSGNSGNTIYF. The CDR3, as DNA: TGCGCCAGCAGCTCGTCAGGCAACTCTGGAAACACCATATATTTT.

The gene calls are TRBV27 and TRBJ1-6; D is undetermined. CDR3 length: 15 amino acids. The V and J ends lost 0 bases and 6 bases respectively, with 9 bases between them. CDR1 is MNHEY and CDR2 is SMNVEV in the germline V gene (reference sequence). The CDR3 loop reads CASSLSPRPNSPLHF. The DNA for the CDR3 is TGTGCCAGCAGTTTATCCCCTCGGCCTAATTCACCCCTCCACTTT.

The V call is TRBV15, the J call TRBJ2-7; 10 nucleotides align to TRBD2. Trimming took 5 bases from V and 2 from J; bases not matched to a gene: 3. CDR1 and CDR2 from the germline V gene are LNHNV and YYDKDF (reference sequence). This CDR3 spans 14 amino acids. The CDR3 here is CATSHTSGTYEQYF. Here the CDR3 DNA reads TGTGCCACCAGCCACACTAGCGGGACCTACGAGCAGTACTTC.

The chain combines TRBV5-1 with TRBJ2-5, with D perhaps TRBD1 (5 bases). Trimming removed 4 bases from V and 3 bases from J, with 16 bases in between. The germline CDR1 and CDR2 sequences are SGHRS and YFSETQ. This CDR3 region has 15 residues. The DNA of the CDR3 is TGCGCCAGCAGCACAGGAGCTAGGGTCGAAGAGACCCAGTACTTC. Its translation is CASSTGARVEETQYF.

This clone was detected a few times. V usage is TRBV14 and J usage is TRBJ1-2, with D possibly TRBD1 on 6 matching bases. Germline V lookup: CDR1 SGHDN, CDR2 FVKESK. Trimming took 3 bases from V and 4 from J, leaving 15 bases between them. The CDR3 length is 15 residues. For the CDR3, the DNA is TGTGCCAGCAGCCACGGCACCAGGGGCACCTATGGCTACACCTTC. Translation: CASSHGTRGTYGYTF.

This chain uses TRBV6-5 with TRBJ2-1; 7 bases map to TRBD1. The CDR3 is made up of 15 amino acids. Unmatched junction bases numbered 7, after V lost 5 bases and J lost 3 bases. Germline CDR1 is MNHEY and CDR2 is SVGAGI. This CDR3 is CASSKYRDSYNEQFF. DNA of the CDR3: TGTGCCAGCAGTAAATACCGGGACAGCTACAATGAGCAGTTCTTC.

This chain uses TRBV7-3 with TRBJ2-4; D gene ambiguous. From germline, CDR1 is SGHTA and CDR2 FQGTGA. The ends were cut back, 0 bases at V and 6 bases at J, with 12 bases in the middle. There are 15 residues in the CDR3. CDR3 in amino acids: CASSLTRRRTNIQYF. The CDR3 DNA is TGTGCCAGCAGCTTAACTAGGAGACGGACAAACATTCAGTACTTC.